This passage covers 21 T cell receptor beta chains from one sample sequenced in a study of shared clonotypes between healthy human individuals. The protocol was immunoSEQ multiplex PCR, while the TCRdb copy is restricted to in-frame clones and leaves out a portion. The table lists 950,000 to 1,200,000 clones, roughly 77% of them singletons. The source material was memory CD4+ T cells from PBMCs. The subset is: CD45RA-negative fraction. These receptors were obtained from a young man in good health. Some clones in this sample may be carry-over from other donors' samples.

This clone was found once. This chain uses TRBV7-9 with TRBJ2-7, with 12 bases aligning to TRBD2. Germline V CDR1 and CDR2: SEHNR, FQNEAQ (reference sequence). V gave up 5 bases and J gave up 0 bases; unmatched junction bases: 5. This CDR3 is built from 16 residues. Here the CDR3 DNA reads TGTGCCAGCAGCAGCCTGACTAGCGGGAGCTCCTACGAGCAGTACTTC. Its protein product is CASSSLTSGSSYEQYF.

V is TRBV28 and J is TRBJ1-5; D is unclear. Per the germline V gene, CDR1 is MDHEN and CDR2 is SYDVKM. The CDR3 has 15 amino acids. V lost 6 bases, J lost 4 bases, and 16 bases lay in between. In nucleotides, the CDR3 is TGTGCCAGCAGACGCAGGCTCCCGGGGAATCAGCCCCAGCATTTT. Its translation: CASRRRLPGNQPQHF.

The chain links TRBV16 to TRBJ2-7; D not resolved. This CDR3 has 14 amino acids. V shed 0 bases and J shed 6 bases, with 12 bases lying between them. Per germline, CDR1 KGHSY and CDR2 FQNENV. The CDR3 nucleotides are TGTGCCAGCAGCCAATCTGGGGTCCTACGCGAGCAGTACTTC. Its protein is CASSQSGVLREQYF.

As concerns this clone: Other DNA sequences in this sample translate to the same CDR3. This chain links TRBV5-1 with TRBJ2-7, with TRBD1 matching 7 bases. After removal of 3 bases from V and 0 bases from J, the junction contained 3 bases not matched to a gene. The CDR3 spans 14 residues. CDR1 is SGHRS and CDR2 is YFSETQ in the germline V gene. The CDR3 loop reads CASSSRDSSYEQYF. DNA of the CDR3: TGCGCCAGCAGCTCCCGGGACAGCTCCTACGAGCAGTACTTC.

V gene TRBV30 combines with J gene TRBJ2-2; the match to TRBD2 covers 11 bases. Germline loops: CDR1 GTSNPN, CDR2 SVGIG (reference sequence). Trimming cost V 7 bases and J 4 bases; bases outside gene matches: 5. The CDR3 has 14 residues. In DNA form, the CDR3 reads TGTGCCTTCGGGACTAGCGGTGTCACCGGGGAGCTGTTTTTT. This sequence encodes CAFGTSGVTGELFF.

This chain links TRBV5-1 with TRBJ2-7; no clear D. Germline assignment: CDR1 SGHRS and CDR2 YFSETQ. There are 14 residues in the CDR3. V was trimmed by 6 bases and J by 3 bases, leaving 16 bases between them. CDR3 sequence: CASKVAKGYYEQYF. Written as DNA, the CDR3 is TGCGCCAGCAAGGTAGCTAAGGGATACTACGAGCAGTACTTC.

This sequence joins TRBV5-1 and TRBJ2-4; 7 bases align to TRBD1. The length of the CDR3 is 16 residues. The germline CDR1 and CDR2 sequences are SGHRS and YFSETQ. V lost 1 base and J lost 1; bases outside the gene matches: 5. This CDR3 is CASSLSPQGAKNIQYF. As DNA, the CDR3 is TGCGCCAGCAGCTTGAGTCCACAGGGGGCCAAAAACATTCAGTACTTC.

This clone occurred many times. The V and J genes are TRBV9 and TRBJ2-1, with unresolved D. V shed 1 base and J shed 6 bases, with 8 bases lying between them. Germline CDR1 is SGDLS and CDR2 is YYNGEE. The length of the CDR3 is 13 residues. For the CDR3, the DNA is TGTGCCAGCAGCGTAAGTGTAGCCAATGAGCAGTTCTTC. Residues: CASSVSVANEQFF.

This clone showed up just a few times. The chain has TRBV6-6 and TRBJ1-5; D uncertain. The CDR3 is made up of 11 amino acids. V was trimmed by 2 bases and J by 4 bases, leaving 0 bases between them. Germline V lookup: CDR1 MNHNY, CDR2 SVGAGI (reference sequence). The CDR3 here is CASSYNQPQHF. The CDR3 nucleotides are TGTGCCAGCAGTTACAATCAGCCCCAGCATTTT.

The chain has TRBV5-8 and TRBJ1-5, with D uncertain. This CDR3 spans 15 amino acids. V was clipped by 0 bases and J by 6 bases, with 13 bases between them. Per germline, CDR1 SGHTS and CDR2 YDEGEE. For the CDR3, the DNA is TGTGCCAGCAGCTTGGGATCTGTTGAGGCTCAGCCCCAGCATTTT. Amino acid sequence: CASSLGSVEAQPQHF.

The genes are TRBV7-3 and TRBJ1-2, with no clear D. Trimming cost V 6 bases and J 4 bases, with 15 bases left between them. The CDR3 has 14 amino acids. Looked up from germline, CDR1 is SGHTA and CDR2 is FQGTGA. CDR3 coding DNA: TGTGCCAGCAGTTTACAGCCGGGATCCTATGGCTACACCTTC. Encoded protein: CASSLQPGSYGYTF.

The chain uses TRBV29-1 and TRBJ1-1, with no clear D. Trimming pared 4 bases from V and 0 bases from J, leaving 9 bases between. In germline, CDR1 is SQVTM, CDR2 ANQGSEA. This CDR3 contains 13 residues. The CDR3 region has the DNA TGCAGCGTTGTGACCCTCCTGAACACTGAAGCTTTCTTT. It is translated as CSVVTLLNTEAFF.

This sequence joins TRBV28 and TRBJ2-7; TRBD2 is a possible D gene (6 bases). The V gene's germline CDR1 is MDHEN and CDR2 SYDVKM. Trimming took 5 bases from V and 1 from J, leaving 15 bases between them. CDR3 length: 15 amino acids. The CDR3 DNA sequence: TGTGCCAGCAGTCGGGGGTTTGTACCGTCCTACGAGCAGTACTTC. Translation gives CASSRGFVPSYEQYF.

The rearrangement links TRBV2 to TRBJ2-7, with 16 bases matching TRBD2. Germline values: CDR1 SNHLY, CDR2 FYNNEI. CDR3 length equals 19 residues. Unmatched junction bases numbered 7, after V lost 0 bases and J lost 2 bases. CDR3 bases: TGTGCCAGCAGTGAAGCATCTTTGGGACTAGCGGGAGGGACCTACGAGCAGTACTTC. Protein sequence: CASSEASLGLAGGTYEQYF.

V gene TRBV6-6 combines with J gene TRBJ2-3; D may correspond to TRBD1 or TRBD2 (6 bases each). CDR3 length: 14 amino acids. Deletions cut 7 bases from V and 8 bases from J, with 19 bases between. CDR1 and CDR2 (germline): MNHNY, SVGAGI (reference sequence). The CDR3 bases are TGTGCCAGCAACGATTCGGGGGCGCGTGGTACGCAGTATTTT. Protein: CASNDSGARGTQYF.

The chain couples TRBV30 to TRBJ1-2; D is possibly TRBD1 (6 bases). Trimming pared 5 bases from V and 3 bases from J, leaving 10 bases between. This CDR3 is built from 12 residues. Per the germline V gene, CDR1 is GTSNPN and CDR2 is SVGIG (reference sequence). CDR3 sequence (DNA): TGTGCCTGGTCAGGGGACTACTATGGCTACACCTTC. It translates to CAWSGDYYGYTF.

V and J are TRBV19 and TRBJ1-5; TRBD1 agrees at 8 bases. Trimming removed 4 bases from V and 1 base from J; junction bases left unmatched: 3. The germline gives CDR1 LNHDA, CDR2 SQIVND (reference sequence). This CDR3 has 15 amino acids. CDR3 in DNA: TGTGCCAGTAGTACTGGACAGGGAAGCAATCAGCCCCAGCATTTT. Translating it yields CASSTGQGSNQPQHF.

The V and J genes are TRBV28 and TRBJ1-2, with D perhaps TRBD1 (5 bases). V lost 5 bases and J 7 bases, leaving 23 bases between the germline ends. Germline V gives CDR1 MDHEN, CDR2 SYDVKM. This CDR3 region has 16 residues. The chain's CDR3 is CASSPGFGAGIGGYTF. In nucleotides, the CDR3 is TGTGCCAGCAGTCCCGGCTTCGGGGCCGGGATTGGTGGCTACACCTTC.

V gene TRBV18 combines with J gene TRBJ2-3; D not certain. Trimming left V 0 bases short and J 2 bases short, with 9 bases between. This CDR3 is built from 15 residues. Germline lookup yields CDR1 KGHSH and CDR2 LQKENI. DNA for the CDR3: TGTGCCAGCTCACCACCTAACGTAAACACAGATACGCAGTATTTT. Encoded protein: CASSPPNVNTDTQYF.

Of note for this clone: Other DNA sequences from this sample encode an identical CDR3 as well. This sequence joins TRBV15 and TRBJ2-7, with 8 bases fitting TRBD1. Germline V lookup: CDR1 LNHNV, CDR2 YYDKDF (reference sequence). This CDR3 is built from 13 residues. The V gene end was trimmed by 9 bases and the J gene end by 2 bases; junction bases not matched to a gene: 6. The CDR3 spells CATSTGGTYEQYF. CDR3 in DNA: TGTGCCACATCAACAGGGGGAACCTACGAGCAGTACTTC.

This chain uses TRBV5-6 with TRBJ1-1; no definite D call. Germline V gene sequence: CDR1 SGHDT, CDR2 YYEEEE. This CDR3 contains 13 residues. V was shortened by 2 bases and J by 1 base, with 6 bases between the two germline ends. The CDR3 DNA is TGTGCCAGCAGCTTTCAGCAGAACACTGAAGCTTTCTTT. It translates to CASSFQQNTEAFF.